This T cell receptor beta chain was found in a study of blood T cell repertoires in COVID-19. Overall study: PBMCs, B-cell-depleted T cells, or T cells were the source of the cDNA or gDNA that made up the material.

The germline gives CDR1 DFQATT, CDR2 SNEGSKA (reference sequence). The CDR3 contains 11 residues. The assay was immunoSEQ multiplex PCR, and TCRdb's table has in-frame clones only and misses some. The sample holds 100,000 to 150,000 clones, about 86% seen once. The sample taken for sequencing was peripheral blood. This TCR was recovered from a woman aged 50 to 60 with active or convalescent COVID-19. The rearrangement joins TRBV20-1 to TRBJ1-1; tentative D call: TRBD1 (5 bases). The CDR3 loop reads CRTSGGEGAFF. The CDR3 nucleotides read TGCAGGACTAGTGGAGGGGAGGGAGCTTTCTTT.